This TCR beta chain was captured by sequencing in a study of blood T cells in healthy people across ages. A second PCR of 7 to 11 cycles used a sample-barcoded 5' primer and a J-beta primer mix. Through a template-switch adaptor with 12 random nucleotides, each cDNA molecule received a tag. TCRdb re-called the 5' RACE reads with MiXCR, one entry per CDR3 protein. The sample lists about 620,000 distinct CDR3 sequences, 40% to 65% occurring once. Study outcomes and limitations: Considered underestimates were the diversity estimates obtained from one million T cells.

Trimming removed 5 bases at V and 1 base at J, with 18 bases between. This CDR3 contains 17 residues. Comment on this clonotype: The antigen is unknown.

Each individual donor underwent a draw of approximately 10 milliliters of peripheral blood. Total RNA was isolated from each sample in quantities of at least 5 micrograms. This sequence was found in an elderly woman in good health. The sequencing sample was made of blood. The gene calls are TRBV12-3 or TRBV12-4 and TRBJ1-5; possible D gene TRBD1, 6 bases. CDR3 DNA sequence: TGTGCCAGCAGTAAAAGGGGGGGGCGAGGGAGCAATCAGCCCCAGCATTTT. Residues: CASSKRGGRGSNQPQHF.